The 11 T cell receptor beta chains listed next were all sequenced from one sample in a study of spatial heterogeneity in lung cancer (dated by TCRdb to the late 2010s). To prepare the library, 5' RACE was applied. Sequenced using a NextSeq 500. The raw public data were reprocessed by TCRdb itself: fastp quality trimming at Q25, MiXCR clonotype calling, in-frame beta chains only. Under each unique CDR3 protein, matching rows form one entry showing the most common genes and DNA. The sample data list under 40,000 distinct CDR3 sequences, and 4.5% to 6% of these were observed just once. The ten biggest clones cover 9.5% to 13% of the sample. The time point label, as the study defines it: sample taken at primary tumor resection. For TCR sequencing, whole RNA was extracted from tumor and nontumor lung tissue, or from cryopreserved PBMC samples, and no cell sorting was done. Source: PBMCs, taken at surgery. The receptors come from a male donor with early-stage non-small cell lung cancer.

The chain employs TRBV11-2 and TRBJ2-4; the D is unclear. Trimming shortened V by 6 bases and J by 0 bases, and 15 bases separated the two germline ends. The CDR3 extends over 16 amino acids. Germline CDR1 and CDR2: SGHAT and FQNNGV. This chain's CDR3 is CASRPSPTLAKNIQYF. In nucleotides, the CDR3 is TGTGCCAGCAGACCCTCCCCAACTCTAGCCAAAAACATTCAGTACTTC.

In its sample, this clonotype was seen many times. The chain recombines TRBV12-3 or TRBV12-4 with TRBJ2-5; D gene unclear. CDR3 size: 13 residues. V lost 3 bases, J lost 1 base, and 6 bases lay in between. The CDR3 sequence: CASSLGTQETQYF. CDR3 nucleotides: TGTGCCAGCAGTTTGGGCACCCAAGAGACCCAGTACTTC.

This clonotype has more than one count but fewer than ten. This chain uses TRBV7-2 with TRBJ2-3, with D perhaps matching TRBD1 or TRBD2 (5 bases each). The V gene lost 1 base and the J gene lost 4 bases, with 12 bases spanning the gap. The CDR3 covers 15 residues. Germline CDR1 is SGHTA and CDR2 is FQGNSA. This CDR3 reads CASSLGDRPPDTQYF. In nucleotides, the CDR3 is TGTGCCAGCAGCTTAGGGGACCGCCCCCCAGATACGCAGTATTTT.

This clonotype occurred a few times. The chain combines TRBV15 with TRBJ2-1, with 8 bases fitting TRBD1. Germline V gene lookup returns CDR1 LNHNV and CDR2 YYDKDF (reference sequence). The junction had 3 bases not matched to a gene; V was cut back by 5 bases and J by 0 bases. This CDR3 region has 15 residues. CDR3 DNA: TGTGCCACCAGCTACACAGGGGGCTCCTACAATGAGCAGTTCTTC. This translates into CATSYTGGSYNEQFF. Based on the CDR3 plus reference TRBV15 and TRBJ2-1, the full variable domain is DAMVIQNPRYQVTQFGKPVTLSCSQTLNHNVMYWYQQKSSQAPKLLFHYYDKDFNNEADTPDNFQSRRPNTSFCFLDIRSPGLGDTAMYLCATSYTGGSYNEQFFGPGTRLTVL.

The rearrangement uses TRBV12-3 or TRBV12-4 and TRBJ2-3; the match to TRBD1 covers 8 bases. The CDR3 extends over 15 amino acids. V lost 3 bases to trimming and J lost 1 base; unmatched junction nucleotides: 3. The CDR3 protein is CASSFVTGGTDTQYF. In nucleotides, the CDR3 is TGTGCCAGCAGTTTTGTGACAGGGGGCACAGATACGCAGTATTTT.

This clonotype was recorded many times. V gene TRBV3-1 combines with J gene TRBJ1-5; the D is unclear. Germline CDR1 reads LGHDT; CDR2 reads YNNKEL (reference sequence). This CDR3 comprises 14 residues. Trimming stripped 8 bases from V and 7 bases from J, with 18 bases between. The CDR3 sequence is CASSPVADRQPQHF. The CDR3 region has the DNA TGTGCCAGCTCCCCAGTGGCAGATCGACAGCCCCAGCATTTT.

This clonotype was observed at least ten times. This sequence joins TRBV29-1 and TRBJ1-3, with D perhaps TRBD1 (5 bases). The CDR3 sequence is 13 residues long. Germline assignment: CDR1 SQVTM and CDR2 ANQGSEA. The V and J ends lost 6 bases and 0 bases respectively, with 9 bases between them. CDR3 in DNA: TGCAGCGTACAGGTTTACTCTGGAAACACCATATATTTT. Translating gives CSVQVYSGNTIYF.

This clonotype showed up many times. The gene calls are TRBV29-1 and TRBJ1-2, with D hard to call. The CDR3 is 11 residues long. CDR1 and CDR2 (germline): SQVTM, ANQGSEA. Trimming took 4 bases from V and 5 from J, leaving 8 bases between them. The CDR3 here is CSVAFRYGYTF. CDR3 DNA: TGCAGCGTTGCATTCCGTTATGGCTACACCTTC.

This clonotype occurred many times. This rearrangement joins TRBV9 to TRBJ2-1, with 12 positions matching TRBD2. The CDR3 has 15 residues. Trimming took 0 bases from V and 14 from J; bases not matched to a gene: 9. Germline V CDR1 and CDR2: SGDLS, YYNGEE. This chain's CDR3 is CASSVAGLAGGRKFF. The CDR3 DNA reads as TGTGCCAGCAGCGTAGCTGGGCTAGCGGGGGGGCGGAAGTTCTTC.

The table lists this clonotype with many counts. This chain links TRBV3-1 with TRBJ1-5; D is ambiguous. V was shortened by 0 bases and J by 4 bases, with 4 bases between the two germline ends. The V gene's germline CDR1 is LGHDT and CDR2 YNNKEL (reference sequence). There are 13 residues in the CDR3. CDR3 sequence reads: CASSQEGNQPQHF. The DNA for the CDR3 is TGTGCCAGCAGCCAAGAGGGAAATCAGCCCCAGCATTTT. Variable domain in full (rest from reference TRBV3-1 and TRBJ1-5): DTAVSQTPKYLVTQMGNDKSIKCEQNLGHDTMYWYKQDSKKFLKIMFSYNNKELIINETVPNRFSPKSPDKAHLNLHINSLELGDSAVYFCASSQEGNQPQHFGDGTRLSIL.

The table lists this clonotype with many counts. The chain has TRBV6-5 and TRBJ2-7; tentatively, D is TRBD1 (5 bases). Deletions cut 5 bases from V and 9 bases from J, with 14 bases between. The CDR3 totals 12 residues. Germline loops: CDR1 MNHEY, CDR2 SVGAGI. As DNA, the CDR3 is TGTGCCAGCAGTGGACCGCTCCAGGGGCAGTACTTC. Translated, it gives CASSGPLQGQYF.